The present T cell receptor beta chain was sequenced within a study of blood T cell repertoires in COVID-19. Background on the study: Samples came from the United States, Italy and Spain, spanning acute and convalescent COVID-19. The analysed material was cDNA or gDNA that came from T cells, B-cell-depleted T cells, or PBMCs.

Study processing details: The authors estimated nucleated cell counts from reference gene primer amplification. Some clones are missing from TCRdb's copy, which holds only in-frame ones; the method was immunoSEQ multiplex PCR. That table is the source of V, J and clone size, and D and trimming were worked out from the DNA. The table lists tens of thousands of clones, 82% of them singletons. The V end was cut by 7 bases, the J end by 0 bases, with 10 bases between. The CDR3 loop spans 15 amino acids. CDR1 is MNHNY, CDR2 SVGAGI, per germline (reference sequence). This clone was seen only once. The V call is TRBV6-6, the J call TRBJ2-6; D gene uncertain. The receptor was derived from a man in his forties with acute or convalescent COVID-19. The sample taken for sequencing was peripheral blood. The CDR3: CASNRELSGANVLTF. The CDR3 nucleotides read TGTGCCAGCAACCGAGAACTCTCTGGGGCCAACGTCCTGACTTTC.